What follows are 5 T cell receptor beta chains derived from one specimen sequenced in a study of T cell responses to AZD1222 COVID-19 vaccine. TCRdb's copy holds only in-frame clones and misses some; the assay was immunoSEQ multiplex PCR. The sample consists of more than 95,000 clones, approximately 90% of them appearing once. The sample was peripheral blood, taken on day 0 of AZD1222 vaccination. These receptors were taken from an adult in good health.

J is TRBJ2-7 and V is TRBV18; perhaps TRBD1 as D (6 bases). The CDR3 is 14 residues long. V lost 0 bases and J lost 4, with 10 bases in between. Germline V gene data show CDR1 as KGHSH and CDR2 as LQKENI. The CDR3 loop reads CASSPPGQAYEQYF. The CDR3 DNA follows: TGTGCCAGCTCACCACCGGGACAAGCATACGAGCAGTACTTC. Full variable domain (rest looked up from reference TRBV18 and TRBJ2-7): NAGVMQNPRHLVRRRGQEARLRCSPMKGHSHVYWYRQLPEEGLKFMVYLQKENIIDESGMPKERFSAEFPKEGPSILRIQQVVRGDSAAYFCASSPPGQAYEQYFGPGTRLTVT.

This clone was recorded once. The V and J genes are TRBV7-3 and TRBJ2-1; 7 bases fit TRBD2. In germline, CDR1 is SGHTA, CDR2 FQGTGA. CDR3 length: 15 amino acids. V was pared by 4 bases and J by 0 bases, with 3 bases of the junction left unmatched. CDR3 in DNA: TGTGCCAGCAGCTCCGGGAGGAGCTCCTACAATGAGCAGTTCTTC. Amino acid sequence: CASSSGRSSYNEQFF. Supplemented by reference TRBV7-3 and TRBJ2-1, the full variable domain reads GAGVSQTPSNKVTEKGKYVELRCDPISGHTALYWYRQSLGQGPEFLIYFQGTGAADDSGLPNDRFFAVRPEGSVSTLKIQRTERGDSAVYLCASSSGRSSYNEQFFGPGTRLTVL.

CDR3 DNA sequence: TGTGCCAGCAGTTTGAGCCCGGCGGGTCAAGCTTTCTTT. Translated: CASSLSPAGQAFF. The chain couples TRBV28 to TRBJ1-1; unclear D gene. The CDR3 consists of 13 residues. V was pared by 3 bases and J by 9 bases, with 14 bases between. CDR1 is MDHEN, CDR2 SYDVKM, per germline.

The J gene is TRBJ1-4, the V gene TRBV15; D is possibly TRBD1 (5 bases). The CDR3 totals 14 residues. V lost 4 bases and J 8 bases, leaving 14 bases between the germline ends. Germline CDR1 is LNHNV and CDR2 is YYDKDF (reference sequence). The chain's CDR3 is CATSIGGRGEKLFF. CDR3 coding DNA: TGTGCCACCAGCATCGGGGGAAGAGGGGAAAAACTGTTTTTT. The full variable domain, with the rest looked up from reference TRBV15 and TRBJ1-4, is DAMVIQNPRYQVTQFGKPVTLSCSQTLNHNVMYWYQQKSSQAPKLLFHYYDKDFNNEADTPDNFQSRRPNTSFCFLDIRSPGLGDTAMYLCATSIGGRGEKLFFGSGTQLSVL.

The chain has TRBV6-6 and TRBJ1-4; D might be TRBD1 (5 bases). V lost 3 bases and J 8 bases, leaving 13 bases between the germline ends. CDR1 is MNHNY and CDR2 is SVGAGI in the germline V gene (reference sequence). The CDR3 has 14 residues. CDR3 loop: CASSYGGVGEKLFF. The CDR3 DNA reads as TGTGCCAGCAGTTATGGGGGGGTAGGAGAAAAACTGTTTTTT.